This note documents a single TCR beta chain sequence. Its antigen is unknown. This sample is part of a study of T cell responses to AZD1222 COVID-19 vaccine. Study conclusions and caveats: Females outnumbered males among donors, who were mostly white British; clonal diversity was possibly underestimated. Baseline seropositivity occurred in only a handful of AZD1222 recipients. Close to half of spike-specific TCRs reportedly recognize unmutated variant regions.

Produced via immunoSEQ multiplex PCR; TCRdb's table is partial and in-frame only. The sample contains about 200,000 clones, approximately 94% of which appear only once. Sequences were derived from peripheral blood, sampled on day 0 of MenACWY control vaccination. The receptor's source is an adult in good health.

The CDR3 region is CASSDSLAGSTGELFF. The CDR3 DNA sequence: TGTGCCAGCAGTGATAGTCTAGCGGGGAGCACCGGGGAGCTGTTTTTT. The chain has TRBV6-1 and TRBJ2-2; 9 bases agree with TRBD2. The CDR3 has 16 amino acids. V was clipped by 3 bases and J by 4 bases; unmatched bases: 6. Germline-derived CDR1 and CDR2 are MNHNS and SASEGT.